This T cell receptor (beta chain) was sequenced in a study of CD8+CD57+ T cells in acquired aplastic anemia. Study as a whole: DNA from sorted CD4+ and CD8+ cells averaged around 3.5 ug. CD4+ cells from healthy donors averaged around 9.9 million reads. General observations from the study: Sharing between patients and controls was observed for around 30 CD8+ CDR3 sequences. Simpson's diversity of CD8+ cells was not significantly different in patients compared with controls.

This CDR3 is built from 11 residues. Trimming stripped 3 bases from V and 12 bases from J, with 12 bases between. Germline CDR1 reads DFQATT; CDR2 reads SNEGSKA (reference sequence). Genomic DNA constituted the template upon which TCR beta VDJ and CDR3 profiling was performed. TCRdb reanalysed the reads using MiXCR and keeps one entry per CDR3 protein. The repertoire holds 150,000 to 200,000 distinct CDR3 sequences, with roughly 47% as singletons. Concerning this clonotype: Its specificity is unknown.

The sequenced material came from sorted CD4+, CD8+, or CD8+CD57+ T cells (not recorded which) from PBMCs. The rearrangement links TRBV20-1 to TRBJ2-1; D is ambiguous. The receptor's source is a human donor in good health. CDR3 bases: TGCAGTGCTAGTATCTCCCTCGGGCAGTTCTTC. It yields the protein CSASISLGQFF.